Listed below are T cell receptor beta chains from one sample, sequenced in a study of OX40 agonist ivuxolimab in advanced cancers. Using immunoSEQ multiplex PCR, the repertoire was profiled, and TCRdb retains in-frame clones only, with some absent. The table lists around 35,000 clones, approximately 80% of them singletons, with around 10% in the top ten. The sequences come from CD4+ or CD8+ T cells sorted from blood, collected in a trial of the OX40 agonist ivuxolimab. The receptor source for this set is an adult with an advanced solid tumor such as melanoma, head and neck, liver or kidney cancer. Both conserved end residues are part of each CDR3. D genes are given only for firm matches. Clone size is not always given. Where it is, it says once, few, many or a class for expanded clones.

CDR3	DNA	size	D	V	J
CASSLGRTGGGTDTQYF	TGTGCCAGCAGCTTGGGTAGGACAGGGGGCGGCACAGATACGCAGTATTTT	NA	TRBD1	TRBV5-4	TRBJ2-3
CSALGNSEQYF	TGCAGTGCGTTGGGAAATTCCGAGCAGTACTTC	few	NA	TRBV20-1	TRBJ2-7
CASKSLSYEQYF	TGTGCCAGCAAGAGTTTATCCTACGAGCAGTACTTC	NA	NA	TRBV6-6	TRBJ2-7
CASTGGGYEQYF	TGTGCCAGCACTGGGGGCGGGTACGAGCAGTACTTC	few	NA	TRBV7-9	TRBJ2-7
CASSLNTITYSQETQYF	TGTGCCAGCTCACTAAATACCATAACATACTCCCAAGAGACCCAGTACTTC	NA	NA	TRBV18	TRBJ2-5
CASSVTGDSGNTIYF	TGCGCCAGCAGCGTCACAGGGGACTCTGGAAACACCATATATTTT	NA	TRBD1	TRBV5-1	TRBJ1-3
CASSFIGDTEAFF	TGTGCCAGCAGCTTTATAGGCGACACTGAAGCTTTCTTT	few	NA	TRBV7-9	TRBJ1-1
CSVDLITEAFF	TGCAGCGTTGACTTAATCACTGAAGCTTTCTTT	NA	NA	TRBV29-1	TRBJ1-1
CSASPSYGYTF	TGCAGTGCTAGTCCGTCCTATGGCTACACCTTC	NA	NA	TRBV20-1	TRBJ1-2
CASSPDIFFPGEAFF	TGTGCCAGCAGCCCGGACATTTTTTTTCCTGGTGAAGCTTTCTTT	NA	NA	TRBV2	TRBJ1-1
CASSFEWEQFF	TGCGCCAGCAGCTTTGAGTGGGAGCAGTTCTTC	NA	NA	TRBV5-1	TRBJ2-1
CASSPGLNYEQYF	TGCGCCAGCAGCCCCGGACTAAACTACGAGCAGTACTTC	NA	NA	TRBV5-1	TRBJ2-7
CASRERSANTEAFF	TGCGCCAGCAGAGAGAGATCTGCGAACACTGAAGCTTTCTTT	NA	NA	TRBV5-1	TRBJ1-1
CASSQVGRGFAPGHYGYTF	TGCGCCAGCAGCCAAGTCGGCAGGGGATTCGCCCCGGGTCACTATGGCTACACCTTC	NA	NA	TRBV4-1	TRBJ1-2
CASSSAGRGNQPQHF	TGTGCCAGCAGTTCCGCTGGCCGTGGCAATCAGCCCCAGCATTTT	once	NA	TRBV28	TRBJ1-5
CASSGGQGTAEAFF	TGCGCCAGCAGCGGGGGACAGGGGACCGCTGAAGCTTTCTTT	NA	TRBD1	TRBV5-1	TRBJ1-1
CASSLAGRRGRTSTDTQYF	TGTGCCAGCAGCTTGGCGGGTAGGAGGGGCCGCACTAGCACAGATACGCAGTATTTT	NA	NA	TRBV5-6	TRBJ2-3
CASSVALDRANSPLHF	TGTGCCAGCAGCGTAGCTCTGGACAGGGCGAATTCACCCCTCCACTTT	once	TRBD1	TRBV11-2	TRBJ1-6
CASSLAGFSYEQYF	TGTGCCAGCAGTTTGGCGGGCTTCTCCTACGAGCAGTACTTC	NA	NA	TRBV27	TRBJ2-7
CATRGRVNTEAFF	TGTGCCACCCGGGGCAGGGTGAACACTGAAGCTTTCTTT	NA	NA	TRBV19	TRBJ1-1
CASSSGQGGEKLFF	TGCGCCAGCAGCAGTGGACAGGGGGGTGAAAAACTGTTTTTT	NA	TRBD1	TRBV5-1	TRBJ1-4
CAWRWDGSYEQYF	TGTGCCTGGAGGTGGGACGGATCCTACGAGCAGTACTTC	medium-sized	NA	TRBV30	TRBJ2-7
CASALALHSYEQYF	TGCGCCAGCGCTTTGGCTTTACACTCCTACGAGCAGTACTTC	NA	NA	TRBV5-1	TRBJ2-7
CASSQSPGGAGGYTF	TGCGCCAGCAGCCAATCGCCAGGGGGCGCGGGCGGCTACACCTTC	few	TRBD1	TRBV4-1	TRBJ1-2
CASTGTADYGYTF	TGTGCCAGCACCGGGACAGCCGACTATGGCTACACCTTC	NA	TRBD1	TRBV6-6	TRBJ1-2
CAITHSGNTIYF	TGTGCCATCACCCATTCTGGAAACACCATATATTTT	NA	NA	TRBV10-3	TRBJ1-3
CASSRDREETQYF	TGTGCCAGCAGCAGAGACAGGGAAGAGACCCAGTACTTC	NA	TRBD1	TRBV11-2	TRBJ2-5
CASSLELRGERAEAFF	TGTGCCAGCAGCTTAGAATTGAGGGGTGAAAGGGCTGAAGCTTTCTTT	NA	NA	TRBV11-2	TRBJ1-1
CASSLIASSYNEQFF	TGTGCCAGCAGCTTAATAGCGAGCTCCTACAATGAGCAGTTCTTC	NA	NA	TRBV7-2	TRBJ2-1
CASSPSQGGTGELFF	TGTGCCAGCTCACCAAGCCAGGGAGGGACCGGGGAGCTGTTTTTT	once	TRBD2	TRBV18	TRBJ2-2
CASSLMEFSYEQYF	TGTGCCAGCAGCTTAATGGAATTCTCCTACGAGCAGTACTTC	NA	NA	TRBV7-2	TRBJ2-7
CASSRDNEKNQPQHF	TGTGCCAGCAGTAGAGACAATGAGAAAAATCAGCCCCAGCATTTT	few	NA	TRBV28	TRBJ1-5
CASSPTGDGAEAFF	TGTGCCAGCAGCCCGACAGGGGATGGGGCTGAAGCTTTCTTT	NA	TRBD1	TRBV7-9	TRBJ1-1
CASPSRRGGDEKLFF	TGCGCCAGCCCTTCTCGCAGGGGAGGGGATGAAAAACTGTTTTTT	NA	NA	TRBV4-1	TRBJ1-4
CASSTLAGESTGELFF	TGTGCCAGTAGTACTCTAGCGGGGGAGTCCACCGGGGAGCTGTTTTTT	NA	TRBD2	TRBV19	TRBJ2-2
CASSLDTRGTQYF	TGTGCCAGCAGCTTAGATACGAGGGGGACGCAGTATTTT	NA	NA	TRBV11-3	TRBJ2-3
CAISDRRKDYGYTF	TGTGCCATCAGTGATCGAAGGAAGGACTATGGCTACACCTTC	NA	NA	TRBV10-3	TRBJ1-2
CASSLVQGVGEKLFF	TGTGCCAGCAGCTTAGTACAGGGGGTTGGTGAAAAACTGTTTTTT	NA	TRBD1	TRBV11-2	TRBJ1-4
CASSLRGPSGNTIYF	TGTGCCAGCAGCTTACGAGGTCCTTCTGGAAACACCATATATTTT	once	NA	TRBV7-8	TRBJ1-3
CASSLGGQSGNTIYF	TGTGCCAGCAGCTTGGGGGGACAGTCTGGAAACACCATATATTTT	NA	TRBD1	TRBV5-4	TRBJ1-3
CASSPGDRGTYEQYF	TGTGCCAGCAGCCCGGGTGACAGGGGTACCTACGAGCAGTACTTC	NA	TRBD1	TRBV7-8	TRBJ2-7
CASTGGSRSGELFF	TGCGCCAGCACCGGGGGTTCCCGTTCCGGGGAGCTGTTTTTT	NA	NA	TRBV10-1	TRBJ2-2
CSAGTQEAFF	TGCAGCGCCGGGACCCAAGAAGCTTTCTTT	NA	NA	TRBV29-1	TRBJ1-1
CASSEKRGEAFF	TGTGCCAGCAGTGAGAAACGCGGTGAAGCTTTCTTT	NA	NA	TRBV6-1	TRBJ1-1
CASRLRAGGTDTQYF	TGCGCCAGCAGATTGAGAGCGGGGGGGACAGATACGCAGTATTTT	NA	TRBD2	TRBV5-1	TRBJ2-3
CASSPGVLAGHEQFF	TGCGCCAGCAGCCCAGGCGTCCTGGCGGGGCATGAGCAGTTCTTC	NA	NA	TRBV4-1	TRBJ2-1
CAWSVAQVRGGYTF	TGTGCCTGGAGTGTAGCCCAAGTCAGGGGCGGCTACACCTTC	NA	NA	TRBV30	TRBJ1-2
CASSLNPQGKYGYTF	TGTGCCAGCAGTTTAAACCCACAGGGGAAGTATGGCTACACCTTC	NA	TRBD1	TRBV6-1	TRBJ1-2
CASSRSGGAGGAWYGYTF	TGTGCCAGCAGTCGATCAGGTGGGGCAGGGGGCGCTTGGTATGGCTACACCTTC	NA	TRBD1	TRBV7-9	TRBJ1-2
CASSLSTWGETQYF	TGCGCCAGCAGCTTGTCTACATGGGGCGAGACCCAGTACTTC	few	NA	TRBV5-1	TRBJ2-5
CASNLSGGTSYEQYF	TGTGCCAGTAACCTTTCCGGGGGGACCTCCTACGAGCAGTACTTC	NA	TRBD2	TRBV2	TRBJ2-7